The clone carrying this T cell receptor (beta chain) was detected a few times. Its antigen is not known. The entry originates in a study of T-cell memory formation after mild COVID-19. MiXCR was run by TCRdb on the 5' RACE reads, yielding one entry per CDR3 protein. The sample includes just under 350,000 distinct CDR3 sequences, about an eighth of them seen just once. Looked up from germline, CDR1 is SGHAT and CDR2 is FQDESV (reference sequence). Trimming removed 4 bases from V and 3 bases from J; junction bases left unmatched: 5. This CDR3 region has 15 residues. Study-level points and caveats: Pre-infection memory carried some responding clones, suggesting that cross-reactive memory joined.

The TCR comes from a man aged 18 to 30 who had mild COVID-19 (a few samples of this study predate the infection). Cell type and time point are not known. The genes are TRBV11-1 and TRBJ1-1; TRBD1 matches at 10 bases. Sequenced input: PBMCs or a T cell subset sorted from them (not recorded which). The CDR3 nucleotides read TGTGCCAGCAGCTACGTTGGACAGGGGGACACTGAAGCTTTCTTT. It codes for CASSYVGQGDTEAFF. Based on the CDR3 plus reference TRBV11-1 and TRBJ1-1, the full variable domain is EAEVAQSPRYKITEKSQAVAFWCDPISGHATLYWYRQILGQGPELLVQFQDESVVDDSQLPKDRFSAERLKGVDSTLKIQPAELGDSAMYLCASSYVGQGDTEAFFGQGTRLTVV.